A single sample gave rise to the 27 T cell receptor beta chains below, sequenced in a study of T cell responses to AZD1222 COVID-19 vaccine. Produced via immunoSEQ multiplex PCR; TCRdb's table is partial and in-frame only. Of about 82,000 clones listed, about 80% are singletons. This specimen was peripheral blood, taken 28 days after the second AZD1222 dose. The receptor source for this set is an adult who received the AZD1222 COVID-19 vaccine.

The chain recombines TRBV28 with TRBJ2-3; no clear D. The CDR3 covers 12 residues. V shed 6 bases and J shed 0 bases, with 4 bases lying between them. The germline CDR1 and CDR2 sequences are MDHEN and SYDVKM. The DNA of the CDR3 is TGTGCCAGCAGGGAGAGCACAGATACGCAGTATTTT. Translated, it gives CASRESTDTQYF. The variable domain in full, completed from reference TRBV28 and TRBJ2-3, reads DVKVTQSSRYLVKRTGEKVFLECVQDMDHENMFWYRQDPGLGLRLIYFSYDVKMKEKGDIPEGYSVSREKKERFSLILESASTNQTSMYLCASRESTDTQYFGPGTRLTVL.

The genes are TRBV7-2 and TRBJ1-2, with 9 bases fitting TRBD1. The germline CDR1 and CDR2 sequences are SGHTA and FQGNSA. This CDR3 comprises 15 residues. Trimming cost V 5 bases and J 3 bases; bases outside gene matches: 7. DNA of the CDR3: TGTGCCAGCAGCGTACACCGGGACAGGGACTATGGCTACACCTTC. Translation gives CASSVHRDRDYGYTF.

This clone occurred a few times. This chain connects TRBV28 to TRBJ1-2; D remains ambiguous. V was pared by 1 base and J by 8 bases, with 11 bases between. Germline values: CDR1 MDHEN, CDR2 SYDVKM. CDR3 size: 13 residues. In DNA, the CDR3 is TGTGCCAGCAGTTTATTCCTGGGTGGCGGCTACACCTTC. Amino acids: CASSLFLGGGYTF.

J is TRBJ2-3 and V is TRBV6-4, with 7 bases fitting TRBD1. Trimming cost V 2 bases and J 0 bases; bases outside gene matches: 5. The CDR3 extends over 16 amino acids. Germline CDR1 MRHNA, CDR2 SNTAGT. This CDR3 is CASSDRWTGSTDTQYF. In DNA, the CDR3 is TGTGCCAGCAGTGACCGTTGGACAGGTAGCACAGATACGCAGTATTTT.

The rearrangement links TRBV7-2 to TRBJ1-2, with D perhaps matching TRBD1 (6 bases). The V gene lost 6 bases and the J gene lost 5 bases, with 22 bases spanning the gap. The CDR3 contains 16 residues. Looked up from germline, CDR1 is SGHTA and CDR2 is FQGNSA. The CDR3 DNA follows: TGTGCCAGCAGTCTAGGTCCCCCAGGGGTGGAATATGGCTACACCTTC. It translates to CASSLGPPGVEYGYTF.

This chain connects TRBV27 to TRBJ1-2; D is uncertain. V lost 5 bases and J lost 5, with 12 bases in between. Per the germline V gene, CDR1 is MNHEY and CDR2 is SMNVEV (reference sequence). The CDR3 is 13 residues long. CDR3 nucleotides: TGTGCCAGCAGTACGGATCCCCTTTATGGCTACACCTTC. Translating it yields CASSTDPLYGYTF.

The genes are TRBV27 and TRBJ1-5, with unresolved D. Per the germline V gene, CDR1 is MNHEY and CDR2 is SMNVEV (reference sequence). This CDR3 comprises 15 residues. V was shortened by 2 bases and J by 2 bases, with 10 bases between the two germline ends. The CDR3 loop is CASSLNGGGNQPQHF. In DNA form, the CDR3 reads TGTGCCAGCAGTTTAAATGGTGGAGGCAATCAGCCCCAGCATTTT.

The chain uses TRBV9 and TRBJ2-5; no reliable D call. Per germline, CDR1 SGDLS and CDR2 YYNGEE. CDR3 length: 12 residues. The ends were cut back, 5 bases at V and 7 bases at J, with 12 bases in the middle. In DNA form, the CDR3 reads TGTGCCAGCAGTCAAACCACGGGGACCCAGTACTTC. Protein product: CASSQTTGTQYF.

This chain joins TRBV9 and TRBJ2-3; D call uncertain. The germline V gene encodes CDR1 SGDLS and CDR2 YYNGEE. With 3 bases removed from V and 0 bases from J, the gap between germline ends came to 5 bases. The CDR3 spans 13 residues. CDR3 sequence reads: CASSATSTDTQYF. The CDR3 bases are TGTGCCAGCAGCGCCACTAGCACAGATACGCAGTATTTT.

The CDR3 DNA reads TGTGCCAGCGGGGGACAGGGCCCCTTAATTCGGGAAAAACTGTTTTTT. This gives the protein CASGGQGPLIREKLFF. The rearrangement links TRBV2 to TRBJ1-4, with TRBD1 identical over 9 bases. The CDR3 is 16 residues long. The ends lost 8 bases at V and 8 bases at J; junction bases unmatched: 15. Germline lookup yields CDR1 SNHLY and CDR2 FYNNEI.

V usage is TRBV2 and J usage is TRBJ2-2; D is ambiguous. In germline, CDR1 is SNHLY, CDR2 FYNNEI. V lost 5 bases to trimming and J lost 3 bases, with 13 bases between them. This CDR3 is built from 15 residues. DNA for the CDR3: TGTGCCAGCAGTTTACGTCAGAGTTACACCGGGGAGCTGTTTTTT. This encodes CASSLRQSYTGELFF.

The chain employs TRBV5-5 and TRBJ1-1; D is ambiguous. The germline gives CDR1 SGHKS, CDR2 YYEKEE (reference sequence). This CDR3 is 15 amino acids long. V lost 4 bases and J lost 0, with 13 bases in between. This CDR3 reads CASSALSDMNTEAFF. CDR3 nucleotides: TGTGCCAGCAGCGCCTTGTCGGATATGAACACTGAAGCTTTCTTT.

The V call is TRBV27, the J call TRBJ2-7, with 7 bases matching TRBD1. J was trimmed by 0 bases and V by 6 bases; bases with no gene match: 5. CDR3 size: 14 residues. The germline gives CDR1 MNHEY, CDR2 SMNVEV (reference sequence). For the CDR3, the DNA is TGTGCCAGCAGGACAGGGCAGATCTCCTACGAGCAGTACTTC. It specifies CASRTGQISYEQYF.

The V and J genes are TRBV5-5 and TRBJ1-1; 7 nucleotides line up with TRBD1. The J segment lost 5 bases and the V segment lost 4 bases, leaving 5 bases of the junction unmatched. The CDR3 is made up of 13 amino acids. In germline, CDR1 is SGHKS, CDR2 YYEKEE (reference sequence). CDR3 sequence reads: CASSGNRGTEAFF. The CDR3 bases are TGTGCCAGCAGCGGAAACAGGGGTACTGAAGCTTTCTTT.

The CDR3 region is CASSYAGNSYEQYF. Written as DNA, the CDR3 is TGTGCCAGCAGTTACGCGGGGAACTCCTACGAGCAGTACTTC. The chain recombines TRBV6-5 with TRBJ2-7, with a possible D match to TRBD2 (6 bases). The CDR3 is made up of 14 amino acids. The ends were cut back, 2 bases at V and 0 bases at J, with 8 bases in the middle. CDR1 is MNHEY and CDR2 is SVGAGI in the germline V gene.

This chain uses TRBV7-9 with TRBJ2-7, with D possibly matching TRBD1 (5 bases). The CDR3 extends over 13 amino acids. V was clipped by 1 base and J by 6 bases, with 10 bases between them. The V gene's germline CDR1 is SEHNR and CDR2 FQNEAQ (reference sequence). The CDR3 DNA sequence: TGTGCCAGCAGCTTAGAAGGGGCCCGCGAGCAGTACTTC. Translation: CASSLEGAREQYF. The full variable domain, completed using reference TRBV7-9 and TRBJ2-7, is DTGVSQNPRHKITKRGQNVTFRCDPISEHNRLYWYRQTLGQGPEFLTYFQNEAQLEKSRLLSDRFSAERPKGSFSTLEIQRTEQGDSAMYLCASSLEGAREQYFGPGTRLTVT.

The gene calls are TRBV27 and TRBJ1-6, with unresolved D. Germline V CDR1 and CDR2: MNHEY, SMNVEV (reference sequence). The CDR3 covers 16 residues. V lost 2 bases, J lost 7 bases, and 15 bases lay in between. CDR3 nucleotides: TGTGCCAGCAGTTTAGATCGGTTCAGTGAGAATTCACCCCTCCACTTT. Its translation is CASSLDRFSENSPLHF.

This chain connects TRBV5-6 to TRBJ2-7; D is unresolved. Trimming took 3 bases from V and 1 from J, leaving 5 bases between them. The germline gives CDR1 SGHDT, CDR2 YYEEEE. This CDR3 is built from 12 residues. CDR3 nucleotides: TGTGCCAGCAGCTCCTCTTCCTACGAGCAGTACTTC. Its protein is CASSSSSYEQYF. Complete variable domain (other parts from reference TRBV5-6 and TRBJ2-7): DAGVTQSPTHLIKTRGQQVTLRCSPKSGHDTVSWYQQALGQGPQFIFQYYEEEERQRGNFPDRFSGHQFPNYSSELNVNALLLGDSALYLCASSSSSYEQYFGPGTRLTVT.

In nucleotides, the CDR3 is TGTGCCAGCAGTTCCCCCGGGACCCCGAGAAGGACTGAAGCTTTCTTT. Translation: CASSSPGTPRRTEAFF. The rearrangement joins TRBV28 to TRBJ1-1; TRBD1 is a possible D gene (5 bases). The germline V gene encodes CDR1 MDHEN and CDR2 SYDVKM. V lost 4 bases and J lost 5, with 20 bases in between. The CDR3 loop spans 16 amino acids.

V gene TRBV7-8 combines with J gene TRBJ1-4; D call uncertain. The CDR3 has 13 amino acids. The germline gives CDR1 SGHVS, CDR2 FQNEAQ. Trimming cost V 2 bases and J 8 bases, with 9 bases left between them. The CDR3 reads CASSLLLGEKLFF. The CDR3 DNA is TGTGCCAGCAGCTTACTGCTGGGCGAAAAACTGTTTTTT.

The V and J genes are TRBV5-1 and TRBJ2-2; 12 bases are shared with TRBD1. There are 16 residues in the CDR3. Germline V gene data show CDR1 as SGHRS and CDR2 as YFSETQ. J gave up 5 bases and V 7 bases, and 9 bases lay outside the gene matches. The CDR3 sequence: CASSSGGQGATGELFF. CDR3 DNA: TGCGCCAGCTCGTCCGGGGGACAGGGGGCTACCGGGGAGCTGTTTTTT.

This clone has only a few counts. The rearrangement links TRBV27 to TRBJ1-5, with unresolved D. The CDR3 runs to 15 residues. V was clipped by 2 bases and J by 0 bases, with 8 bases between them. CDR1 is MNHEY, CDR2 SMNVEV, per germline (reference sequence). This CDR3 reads CASSLSPGSNQPQHF. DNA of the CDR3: TGTGCCAGCAGTTTAAGCCCAGGTAGCAATCAGCCCCAGCATTTT.

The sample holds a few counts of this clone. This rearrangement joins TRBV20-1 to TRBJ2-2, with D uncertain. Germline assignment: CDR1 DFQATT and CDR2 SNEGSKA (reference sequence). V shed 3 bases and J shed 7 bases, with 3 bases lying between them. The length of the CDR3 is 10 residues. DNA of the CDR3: TGCAGTGCTAGTTTCGGGGAGCTGTTTTTT. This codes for CSASFGELFF.

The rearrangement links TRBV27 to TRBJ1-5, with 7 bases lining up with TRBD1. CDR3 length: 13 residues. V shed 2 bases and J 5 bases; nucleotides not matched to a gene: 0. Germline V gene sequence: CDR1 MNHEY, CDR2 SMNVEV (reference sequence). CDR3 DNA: TGTGCCAGCAGTTTAAGGGGGCATCAGCCCCAGCATTTT. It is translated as CASSLRGHQPQHF.

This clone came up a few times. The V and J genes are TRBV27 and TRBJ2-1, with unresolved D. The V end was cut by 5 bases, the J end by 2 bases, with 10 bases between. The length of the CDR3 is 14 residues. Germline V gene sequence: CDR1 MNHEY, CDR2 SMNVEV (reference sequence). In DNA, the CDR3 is TGTGCCAGCAGTCCCCGGGCTCCCTACAATGAGCAGTTCTTC. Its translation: CASSPRAPYNEQFF.

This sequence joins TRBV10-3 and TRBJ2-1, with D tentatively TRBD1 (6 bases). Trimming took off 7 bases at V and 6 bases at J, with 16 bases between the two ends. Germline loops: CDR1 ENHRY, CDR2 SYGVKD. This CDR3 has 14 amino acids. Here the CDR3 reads CAITPQGQRNEQFF. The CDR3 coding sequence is TGTGCCATCACCCCCCAGGGGCAGCGCAATGAGCAGTTCTTC.

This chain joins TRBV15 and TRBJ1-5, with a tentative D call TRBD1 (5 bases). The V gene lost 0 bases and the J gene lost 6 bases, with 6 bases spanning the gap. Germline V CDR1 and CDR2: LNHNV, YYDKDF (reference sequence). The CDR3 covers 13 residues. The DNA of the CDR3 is TGTGCCACCAGCAGAGAGGACATTCAGCCCCAGCATTTT. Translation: CATSREDIQPQHF.